A single sample gave rise to the 23 T cell receptor beta chains below, sequenced in a study of early T cells in non-severe SARS-CoV-2 infection (dated by TCRdb to about 2021). Receptor libraries were prepared by 5' RACE. The sample was run on a NextSeq 500. TCRdb reworked the public reads: Q25 trimming with fastp, MiXCR clone assembly, productive beta chains retained. Rows with one shared CDR3 protein collapse into an entry with the most common genes and DNA. The sample includes around 64,000 distinct CDR3 sequences, with roughly 12% observed a single time. The ten largest clones represent 1.2% to 1.5% of the sample. The sample here was whole blood, taken at baseline. Receptors were obtained from an adult who was a healthcare worker with PCR-confirmed SARS-CoV-2 infection or an uninfected control (not recorded which).

The rearrangement links TRBV11-2 to TRBJ2-5, with TRBD1 as a possible D gene (5 bases). Germline CDR1 SGHAT, CDR2 FQNNGV. Deletions cut 2 bases from V and 2 bases from J, with 6 bases between. The CDR3 extends over 13 amino acids. Here the CDR3 reads CASSLNRQETQYF. In DNA form, the CDR3 reads TGTGCCAGCAGCTTAAACAGGCAAGAGACCCAGTACTTC.

V gene TRBV4-1 combines with J gene TRBJ2-3, with D perhaps matching TRBD2 (5 bases). The germline gives CDR1 MGHRA, CDR2 YSYEKL. The V gene lost 0 bases and the J gene lost 1 base, with 5 bases spanning the gap. There are 14 residues in the CDR3. The CDR3 loop reads CASSQEEGTDTQYF. In DNA form, the CDR3 reads TGCGCCAGCAGCCAAGAGGAGGGCACAGATACGCAGTATTTT.

This clonotype has only a few counts. V usage is TRBV20-1 and J usage is TRBJ2-5, with D possibly TRBD2 on 6 matching bases. The CDR3 has 11 residues. Germline assignment: CDR1 DFQATT and CDR2 SNEGSKA (reference sequence). The CDR3 loop is CAWGVQETQYF. The CDR3 DNA reads as TGCGCTTGGGGGGTCCAAGAGACCCAGTACTTC.

V and J are TRBV3-1 and TRBJ1-6; D gene ambiguous. Germline CDR1 reads LGHDT; CDR2 reads YNNKEL (reference sequence). The CDR3 totals 15 residues. V lost 4 bases to trimming and J lost 8 bases, with 15 bases between them. The CDR3, as DNA: TGTGCCAGCAGCCGCACACGGGAGCGGGATTCACCCCTCCACTTT. Residues: CASSRTRERDSPLHF.

The V call is TRBV18, the J call TRBJ2-1, with D possibly called TRBD1 or TRBD2 (5 bases each). Germline assignment: CDR1 KGHSH and CDR2 LQKENI. V lost 5 bases and J lost 3, with 17 bases in between. This CDR3 has 16 residues. The CDR3 is CASSSREGRNYNEQFF. In DNA form, the CDR3 reads TGTGCCAGCTCATCTCGAGAGGGGCGAAACTACAATGAGCAGTTCTTC.

This clonotype has only a few counts. This chain connects TRBV6-1 to TRBJ1-6, with TRBD1 matching 7 bases. V gave up 1 base and J gave up 5 bases; unmatched junction bases: 2. In germline, CDR1 is MNHNS, CDR2 SASEGT. The CDR3 sequence is 15 residues long. CDR3 in DNA: TGTGCCAGCAGTGAAGAGGGGACAGATAATTCACCCCTCCACTTT. Its protein is CASSEEGTDNSPLHF.

This clonotype was counted only a few times. The chain uses TRBV7-2 and TRBJ1-4, with 9 bases matching TRBD1. This CDR3 has 14 residues. Germline V CDR1 and CDR2: SGHTA, FQGNSA. V lost 4 bases and J lost 10; bases outside the gene matches: 7. CDR3: CASSSGTGPRKLFF. In DNA form, the CDR3 reads TGTGCCAGCAGCTCCGGGACAGGGCCGAGAAAACTGTTTTTT.

The CDR3 DNA reads as TGTGCCAGCAGTTACGGGGGAAGTGACTATGGCTACACCTTC. This sequence encodes CASSYGGSDYGYTF. The rearrangement uses TRBV6-2 or TRBV6-3 and TRBJ1-2, with a weak D call TRBD1 (5 bases). The CDR3 is 14 residues long. Trimming shortened V by 2 bases and J by 3 bases, and 10 bases separated the two germline ends. CDR1 and CDR2 (germline): MNHEY, SVGEGT.

This clonotype was observed at least ten times. The DNA of the CDR3 is TGTGCCAGCGAGCGTTTGACAGGGGGAGAGCAGCCCCAGCATTTT. Translating it yields CASERLTGGEQPQHF. V gene TRBV2 combines with J gene TRBJ1-5; 9 bases are shared with TRBD1. The germline gives CDR1 SNHLY, CDR2 FYNNEI. This CDR3 has 15 residues. Germline trimming cut 8 bases from V and 7 bases from J; bases unmatched to any gene: 12.

This clonotype came up a few times. The chain uses TRBV12-3 or TRBV12-4 and TRBJ1-2, with 7 bases that match TRBD1. The length of the CDR3 is 16 residues. After removal of 6 bases from V and 4 bases from J, the junction contained 14 bases not matched to a gene. CDR3 region: CASRRTGAEVGYGYTF. CDR3 bases: TGTGCCAGCAGACGAACAGGGGCGGAGGTCGGCTATGGCTACACCTTC.

A few counts support this clonotype. V usage is TRBV9 and J usage is TRBJ2-7; the D call may be TRBD1 or TRBD2 (5 bases each). The CDR3 runs to 15 residues. Trimming left V 2 bases short and J 0 bases short, with 12 bases between. Germline CDR1 reads SGDLS; CDR2 reads YYNGEE. The CDR3 protein is CASSVGTTVSYEQYF. CDR3 DNA: TGTGCCAGCAGCGTGGGGACCACAGTCTCCTACGAGCAGTACTTC.

The chain couples TRBV20-1 to TRBJ1-1; D uncertain. There are 14 residues in the CDR3. In germline, CDR1 is DFQATT, CDR2 SNEGSKA (reference sequence). The V end lost 4 bases, the J end lost 0 bases, and 12 bases lay between the germline ends. The CDR3 region is CSAMAVRLNTEAFF. For the CDR3, the DNA is TGCAGTGCTATGGCGGTCAGATTGAACACTGAAGCTTTCTTT.

In its sample, this clonotype was seen many times. The DNA of the CDR3 is TGCAGCGTTCGTCCCAGGGACGCCGGGGAGCTGTTTTTT. Amino acid sequence: CSVRPRDAGELFF. The rearrangement links TRBV29-1 to TRBJ2-2; D tentatively fits TRBD1 or TRBD2 (5 bases each). The CDR3 loop spans 13 amino acids. V lost 5 bases and J lost 6, with 13 bases in between. Germline lookup yields CDR1 SQVTM and CDR2 ANQGSEA.

The CDR3 DNA sequence: TGCAGTGCTAGAAATCCTGGAGACGTCGACTACGAGCAGTACTTC. It encodes CSARNPGDVDYEQYF. The rearrangement uses TRBV20-1 and TRBJ2-7; D uncertain. CDR3 length: 15 amino acids. The ends were cut back, 2 bases at V and 3 bases at J, with 17 bases in the middle. CDR1 is DFQATT and CDR2 is SNEGSKA in the germline V gene (reference sequence).

This clonotype appeared many times. The chain links TRBV12-3 or TRBV12-4 to TRBJ2-7; D assignment may be TRBD1 or TRBD2 (5 bases each). Trimming took 6 bases from V and 6 from J, leaving 12 bases between them. This CDR3 contains 12 residues. In DNA, the CDR3 is TGTGCCAGCAGCCCGGGACCCATCGAGCAGTACTTC. Its protein product is CASSPGPIEQYF.

There are many counts of this clonotype. This chain uses TRBV29-1 with TRBJ2-3; 8 nucleotides agree with TRBD1. The junction had 4 bases not matched to a gene; V was cut back by 5 bases and J by 0 bases. CDR1 is SQVTM and CDR2 is ANQGSEA in the germline V gene. The CDR3 totals 14 residues. The CDR3 region has the DNA TGCAGCGTTAGACAGGGGCCTAGCACAGATACGCAGTATTTT. Encoded protein: CSVRQGPSTDTQYF.

The gene calls are TRBV30 and TRBJ2-1; 8 positions agree with TRBD2. CDR3 length equals 13 residues. V lost 1 base to trimming and J lost 8 bases; unmatched junction nucleotides: 4. The germline V gene has CDR1 GTSNPN and CDR2 SVGIG (reference sequence). CDR3 in DNA: TGTGCCTGGAGTGCCAGCGGGAGTCATGAGCAGTTCTTC. Encoded protein: CAWSASGSHEQFF.

V is TRBV7-9 and J is TRBJ2-3; D gene ambiguous. CDR1 and CDR2 from the germline V gene are SEHNR and FQNEAQ (reference sequence). The CDR3 runs to 13 residues. Trimming left V 3 bases short and J 6 bases short, with 10 bases between. This CDR3 reads CASSFRQTDTQYF. The CDR3 nucleotides are TGTGCCAGCAGCTTCCGCCAAACCGATACGCAGTATTTT.

This clonotype was detected many times. V usage is TRBV7-9 and J usage is TRBJ1-2, with D hard to call. CDR1 is SEHNR and CDR2 is FQNEAQ in the germline V gene (reference sequence). V was pared by 1 base and J by 4 bases, with 4 bases between. This CDR3 region has 12 residues. The CDR3 DNA is TGTGCCAGCAGCTTAGAAGGCTATGGCTACACCTTC. This encodes CASSLEGYGYTF.

There are a few counts of this clonotype. The J gene is TRBJ1-1, the V gene TRBV7-8; 8 nucleotides match TRBD1. CDR1 is SGHVS, CDR2 FQNEAQ, per germline. The CDR3 consists of 18 residues. The junction had 19 bases not matched to a gene; V was cut back by 4 bases and J by 6 bases. Here the CDR3 DNA reads TGTGCCAGCAGCTCTCTGGGGCAGGGGGCGCTTATAGGGGCTGAAGCTTTCTTT. Protein sequence: CASSSLGQGALIGAEAFF.

This clonotype was seen repeatedly, ten times or more. The chain links TRBV11-2 to TRBJ2-7; 9 nucleotides agree with TRBD1. The junction had 6 bases not matched to a gene; V was cut back by 5 bases and J by 7 bases. CDR1 SGHAT and CDR2 FQNNGV come from the germline V gene. This CDR3 contains 13 residues. In nucleotides, the CDR3 is TGTGCCAGCAGCCGGGGACAGGGCGGTGAGCAGTACTTC. Its translation: CASSRGQGGEQYF.

In its sample, this clonotype was seen once. The rearrangement joins TRBV27 to TRBJ2-1, with D possibly being TRBD1 (6 bases). CDR3 length equals 16 residues. Trimming pared 4 bases from V and 3 bases from J, leaving 16 bases between. Germline CDR1 reads MNHEY; CDR2 reads SMNVEV (reference sequence). CDR3 nucleotides: TGTGCCAGCAGTTCCTCGACAGGATTCCTCTACAATGAGCAGTTCTTC. Translation gives CASSSSTGFLYNEQFF.

The chain employs TRBV11-2 and TRBJ2-2; tentatively, D is TRBD2 (6 bases). CDR1 and CDR2 (germline): SGHAT, FQNNGV. The CDR3 is made up of 18 amino acids. V dropped 2 bases and J dropped 2 bases, with 18 bases sitting between them. CDR3 coding DNA: TGTGCCAGCAGCTTATGGCGTTTGGAGGGAAGAAACACCGGGGAGCTGTTTTTT. As protein: CASSLWRLEGRNTGELFF.